These 18 T cell receptor beta chains share one sample of origin, sequenced in a study of T cells in Graves' hyperthyroidism and ophthalmopathy. The CDR3 regions of TCR beta were amplified from RNA transcripts. HTBI primers were the set used in a first-round RT-PCR of the TCR CDR3. TCRdb called the multiplex PCR reads again in MiXCR, with one record for every CDR3 protein. The sample contains 640,000 or so distinct CDR3 sequences, about 14% of which appear only once. Sequenced input: blood. Receptors were obtained from a woman under 30 with Graves' ophthalmopathy.

This clonotype has only a few counts. This chain connects TRBV28 to TRBJ2-4; D possibly corresponds to TRBD1 (6 bases). V lost 1 base, J lost 8 bases, and 12 bases lay in between. This CDR3 is built from 14 residues. Germline-derived CDR1 and CDR2 are MDHEN and SYDVKM. The CDR3 DNA reads as TGTGCCAGCAGTTTATATGGCAGGGGTGACATTCAGTACTTC. This translates into CASSLYGRGDIQYF.

The chain joins TRBV30 to TRBJ2-2, with TRBD2 identical over 12 bases. There are 15 residues in the CDR3. After removal of 3 bases from V and 4 bases from J, the junction contained 3 bases not matched to a gene. The germline gives CDR1 GTSNPN, CDR2 SVGIG (reference sequence). The CDR3 DNA follows: TGTGCCTGGAGACTAGCGGGAGGAATCACCGGGGAGCTGTTTTTT. Protein sequence: CAWRLAGGITGELFF.

Many counts were recorded for this clonotype. The rearrangement links TRBV7-9 to TRBJ2-1; D unresolved. CDR3 length: 12 residues. The germline V and J ends were trimmed by 2 bases and 9 bases, with 8 bases remaining between them. The V gene's germline CDR1 is SEHNR and CDR2 FQNEAQ (reference sequence). CDR3 loop: CASSLLVGEQFF. In nucleotides, the CDR3 is TGTGCCAGCAGCTTATTGGTGGGTGAGCAGTTCTTC.

This clonotype was seen ten or more times. The chain couples TRBV7-8 to TRBJ2-1; the D is unclear. CDR1 and CDR2 from the germline V gene are SGHVS and FQNEAQ. The CDR3 covers 15 residues. V was clipped by 3 bases and J by 0 bases, with 9 bases between them. The DNA for the CDR3 is TGTGCCAGCAGCTTTGACCACCGCTCCTACAATGAGCAGTTCTTC. Amino acids: CASSFDHRSYNEQFF. The full variable domain, in which reference TRBV7-8 and TRBJ2-1 provide the parts outside the CDR3, is GAGVSQSPRYKVAKRGQDVALRCDPISGHVSLFWYQQALGQGPEFLTYFQNEAQLDKSGLPSDRFFAERPEGSVSTLKIQRTQQEDSAVYLCASSFDHRSYNEQFFGPGTRLTVL.

There are many counts of this clonotype. This chain uses TRBV11-2 with TRBJ2-5; 9 bases map to TRBD2. Germline CDR1 SGHAT, CDR2 FQNNGV. CDR3 length: 17 residues. J gave up 5 bases and V 1 base, and 11 bases lay outside the gene matches. This CDR3 is CASSLGLSGGIEETQYF. In DNA form, the CDR3 reads TGTGCCAGCAGCTTAGGCCTCAGCGGGGGGATAGAGGAGACCCAGTACTTC.

The sample holds many counts of this clonotype. The CDR3 DNA is TGTGCCAGCAGGACAGGGTACCAAAACAATGAGCAGTTCTTC. It encodes CASRTGYQNNEQFF. This chain connects TRBV12-3 or TRBV12-4 to TRBJ2-1; 7 nucleotides align to TRBD1. This CDR3 contains 14 residues. V lost 6 bases, J lost 5 bases, and 7 bases stayed unmatched.

The sample holds many counts of this clonotype. For the CDR3, the DNA is TGTGCCAGCAGTATGGGACAGGACACAGATACGCAGTATTTT. It specifies CASSMGQDTDTQYF. This chain connects TRBV7-9 to TRBJ2-3; TRBD1 matches at 8 bases. V lost 6 bases and J lost 2; bases outside the gene matches: 4. CDR3 length: 14 residues. CDR1 and CDR2 (germline): SEHNR, FQNEAQ (reference sequence).

This clonotype was counted many times. V usage is TRBV27 and J usage is TRBJ1-5, with no clear D. The CDR3 is 14 amino acids. Germline values: CDR1 MNHEY, CDR2 SMNVEV (reference sequence). Trimming pared 2 bases from V and 6 bases from J, leaving 11 bases between. CDR3 DNA sequence: TGTGCCAGCAGTTTAGGTCATAAGCTTCAGCCCCAGCATTTT. This translates into CASSLGHKLQPQHF.

This clonotype showed up many times. The chain combines TRBV3-1 with TRBJ2-7; D unclear. Germline CDR1 reads LGHDT; CDR2 reads YNNKEL (reference sequence). This CDR3 spans 14 amino acids. The V and J ends lost 0 bases and 3 bases respectively, with 9 bases between them. CDR3 amino acids: CASSQEGLHYEQYF. The DNA for the CDR3 is TGTGCCAGCAGCCAAGAAGGTCTACACTACGAGCAGTACTTC.

The V gene is TRBV12-3 or TRBV12-4, the J gene TRBJ2-5; no clear D. Deletions cut 6 bases from V and 13 bases from J, with 9 bases between. This CDR3 is built from 9 residues. CDR3 nucleotides: TGTGCCAGCAGCCCCCCCACGTACTTC. Its protein is CASSPPTYF.

This clonotype has a count of ten or more. The chain joins TRBV27 to TRBJ2-7; 10 bases align to TRBD2. Looked up from germline, CDR1 is MNHEY and CDR2 is SMNVEV (reference sequence). The CDR3 consists of 17 residues. After removal of 2 bases from V and 4 bases from J, the junction contained 11 bases not matched to a gene. The CDR3 sequence: CASSLDRGAGGPYEQYF. CDR3 nucleotide sequence: TGTGCCAGCAGTTTAGACCGGGGAGCGGGAGGGCCGTACGAGCAGTACTTC.

This clonotype showed up many times. The chain employs TRBV13 and TRBJ1-4; D is possibly TRBD1 (6 bases). CDR3 length: 16 residues. V dropped 5 bases and J dropped 5 bases, with 18 bases sitting between them. Germline values: CDR1 PRHDT, CDR2 FYEKMQ (reference sequence). The CDR3 sequence is CASSLNGGLGNEKLFF. In DNA form, the CDR3 reads TGTGCCAGCAGCCTAAATGGGGGCCTAGGAAATGAAAAACTGTTTTTT.

At least ten counts were recorded for this clonotype. The rearrangement uses TRBV20-1 and TRBJ2-7, with 12 bases fitting TRBD2. The V gene end was trimmed by 6 bases and the J gene end by 6 bases; junction bases not matched to a gene: 6. CDR3 length: 13 residues. The germline V gene has CDR1 DFQATT and CDR2 SNEGSKA (reference sequence). CDR3: CSAPGLAGPEQYF. CDR3 DNA: TGCAGTGCACCAGGACTAGCGGGACCCGAGCAGTACTTC.

This clonotype has a count of ten or more. The J gene is TRBJ2-2, the V gene TRBV24-1, with D possibly called TRBD1 or TRBD2 (5 bases each). The CDR3 runs 15 residues. V was pared by 3 bases and J by 1 base, with 8 bases between. CDR1 and CDR2 (germline): KGHDR, SFDVKD. The CDR3 spells CATSDPGRNTGELFF. DNA for the CDR3: TGTGCCACCAGTGATCCGGGACGGAACACCGGGGAGCTGTTTTTT.

This clonotype turned up a few times. CDR3 loop: CASSVSGQGSDEQFF. In DNA, the CDR3 is TGTGCCAGCAGCGTATCGGGACAGGGGTCCGATGAGCAGTTCTTC. J is TRBJ2-1 and V is TRBV9; 10 bases agree with TRBD1. This CDR3 has 15 residues. Germline-derived CDR1 and CDR2 are SGDLS and YYNGEE. V gave up 1 base and J gave up 8 bases; unmatched junction bases: 6.

Only a few counts were recorded for this clonotype. J is TRBJ2-7 and V is TRBV19, with 8 bases fitting TRBD2. CDR1 and CDR2 from the germline V gene are LNHDA and SQIVND (reference sequence). This CDR3 has 16 amino acids. With V trimmed by 3 bases and J by 3 bases, 10 bases remained unmatched. CDR3 protein: CASSIVQREIGYEQYF. CDR3 in DNA: TGTGCCAGTAGTATCGTCCAGCGGGAGATCGGCTACGAGCAGTACTTC.

This clonotype was observed many times. The chain recombines TRBV6-5 with TRBJ2-7; 7 positions match TRBD2. CDR3 length: 15 amino acids. The V and J ends lost 0 bases and 1 base, in that order; junction bases with no gene match: 3. Germline values: CDR1 MNHEY, CDR2 SVGAGI. The CDR3 region has the DNA TGTGCCAGCAGTTACTCTGGGGGGGGTTCCTACGAGCAGTACTTC. This translates into CASSYSGGGSYEQYF.

This clonotype has a count of ten or more. The V gene is TRBV28, the J gene TRBJ2-1; 10 nucleotides match TRBD2. CDR1 MDHEN and CDR2 SYDVKM come from the germline V gene. The CDR3 contains 16 residues. The V and J ends lost 1 base and 4 bases, in that order; junction bases with no gene match: 4. CDR3 DNA: TGTGCCAGCAGTTTATCCCTAGCGGGAGCTTACAATGAGCAGTTCTTC. Translation gives CASSLSLAGAYNEQFF.